This TCR beta chain derives from a study of T-cell reconstitution after alpha-beta-depleted transplantation in children. Study observations and caveats: Expanded clones from the graft, numbering several hundred, reportedly supplied alpha-beta T cells about two months after transplant. Day-60 TCRbeta diversity that was high in some patients was derived from surviving recipient T cells and thymic progenitors. When one year had passed after transplant, most T-cell counts and diversity came from newly produced T cells.

Trimming cost V 0 bases and J 8 bases, with 15 bases left between them. Germline V gene data show CDR1 as MNHEY and CDR2 as SVGAGI. The CDR3 covers 15 residues. Unique molecular identifiers tagged the TCRbeta library. TCRdb reprocessed the PCR reads via MiXCR and lists one record per CDR3 protein. The repertoire holds hundreds of thousands of distinct CDR3 sequences, with 6.5% to 9% as singletons. This clonotype has at least ten counts. Its antigen is unknown. The sequencing here drew on PBMCs, mostly from graft donor cells, taken 180 days after TCRalphabeta/CD19-depleted stem cell transplant. The chain joins TRBV6-5 to TRBJ2-3, with a possible D match to TRBD1 (6 bases). The source is a male patient younger than 18 who had a stem cell transplant for acute lymphoblastic leukemia, so the T cells may come from the graft donor. The CDR3, as DNA: TGTGCCAGCAGTTACTCAATAACAGGGTGGGGTACGCAGTATTTT. Residues: CASSYSITGWGTQYF.